This T cell receptor beta chain was captured by sequencing in a study of vaccination and CD4 T cells after COVID-19. Across the study: Nasal swab PCR had detected SARS-CoV-2 in convalescent patients, 9 or 10 mild and one severe. Convalescents were six males and four females, two of them Hispanic. Typically, post-vaccine samples were obtained a median approximately 72 days after dose two, within a range of 14 to 241.

A few counts support this clonotype. Its antigen is currently unknown. The study, taken as a whole, reports: Median SARS-CoV-2-reactive clonotype numbers went from approximately 21 to 40; this increase was not significant.

There are 13 residues in the CDR3. V lost 0 bases, J lost 8 bases, and 8 bases lay in between. Germline V gives CDR1 LNHNV, CDR2 YYDKDF (reference sequence). Sequencing of the DNA from cultured CD4+ T cells was carried out with the Oncomine TCR Beta short-read assay. TCRdb re-called the PCR reads through MiXCR, storing one row per CDR3 protein. The sample includes about 19,000 distinct CDR3 sequences, about two fifths of them seen just once. Described treatment: approximately nine-day PBMC culture with coronavirus spike peptide pools or control peptides (ViraFEST assay). Sequenced input: cultured CD4+ T cells from blood. The chain is built from TRBV15 and TRBJ1-3; D unresolved. The clonotype originates from a human donor with COVID-19. For the CDR3, the DNA is TGTGCCACCAGCAGAGATCCGCCGGACACCATATATTTT. It is translated as CATSRDPPDTIYF.